The 12 T cell receptor beta chains in this list originate from one sample, sequenced in a study of blood T cells in healthy people across ages. Primers used in a second PCR of about 6 to 11 cycles were a sample-barcoded 5' primer and a J-beta primer mix. A single record per CDR3 protein comes from TCRdb applying MiXCR to the 5' RACE reads. The sample shows over a million distinct CDR3 sequences, 40% to 50% of them seen only once. The sample consisted of blood. These receptors were obtained from a woman aged 18 to 35 in good health.

The J gene is TRBJ2-7, the V gene TRBV4-1, with D unclear. Trimming cost V 0 bases and J 3 bases, with 12 bases left between them. CDR3 length: 15 residues. Germline V CDR1 and CDR2: MGHRA, YSYEKL. CDR3 region: CASSQELTTSYEQYF. In DNA, the CDR3 is TGCGCCAGCAGCCAAGAACTAACCACCAGCTACGAGCAGTACTTC.

About this clonotype: One junction end does not reproduce the germline sequence, and a read error may be involved. The chain carries TRBV7-3 and TRBJ1-2; 9 bases fit TRBD1. The CDR3 length is 13 residues. Germline V gives CDR1 SGHTA, CDR2 FQGTGA. The CDR3: CACSPGTGLGYTF. The CDR3 DNA reads TGTGCCTGCAGTCCCGGGACAGGGCTTGGCTACACCTTC.

There are a few counts of this clonotype. The chain links TRBV6-2 or TRBV6-3 to TRBJ2-1; D call uncertain. CDR1 and CDR2 (germline): MNHEY, SVGEGT. V was trimmed by 2 bases and J by 3 bases, leaving 8 bases between them. CDR3 length equals 14 residues. The DNA of the CDR3 is TGTGCCAGCAGTTACCCCCTAGACTACAATGAGCAGTTCTTC. This translates into CASSYPLDYNEQFF.

V is TRBV12-3 or TRBV12-4 and J is TRBJ1-6; a possible D gene is TRBD1 (6 bases). V dropped 7 bases and J dropped 5 bases, with 12 bases sitting between them. The CDR3 sequence is 14 residues long. The CDR3 nucleotides read TGTGCCAGCACCCTACAGGGTGATAATTCACCCCTCCACTTT. Encoded protein: CASTLQGDNSPLHF.

The chain links TRBV20-1 to TRBJ2-1; 11 nucleotides align to TRBD2. The CDR3 contains 19 residues. Germline CDR1 DFQATT, CDR2 SNEGSKA (reference sequence). J was trimmed by 0 bases and V by 1 base; bases with no gene match: 11. CDR3 nucleotide sequence: TGCAGTGCTAGAGGTGGAGGTCTAGCGGGAGGTCGCTCCTACAATGAGCAGTTCTTC. Its protein is CSARGGGLAGGRSYNEQFF.

The chain joins TRBV5-1 to TRBJ2-3; D ambiguous. V was cut by 2 bases and J by 2 bases, with 12 bases left in between. CDR3 length equals 15 residues. Germline V gene lookup returns CDR1 SGHRS and CDR2 YFSETQ. CDR3 region: CASSFPDHSTDTQYF. The CDR3 nucleotides are TGCGCCAGCAGCTTCCCCGACCACTCCACAGATACGCAGTATTTT.

The chain links TRBV7-6 to TRBJ2-1, with a weak D call TRBD1 (6 bases). V lost 5 bases and J 8 bases, leaving 13 bases between the germline ends. The V gene's germline CDR1 is SGHVS and CDR2 FNYEAQ. The CDR3 totals 13 residues. The CDR3 DNA sequence: TGTGCCAGCAGCCACCGTCCAGGGGATGAGCAGTTCTTC. Its protein product is CASSHRPGDEQFF.

This clonotype was seen a handful of times. The chain employs TRBV4-2 and TRBJ2-3, with D unclear. V lost 6 bases and J 4 bases, leaving 14 bases between the germline ends. CDR1 and CDR2 (germline): LGHNA, YNFKEQ. The CDR3 consists of 14 residues. CDR3 sequence (DNA): TGTGCCAGCAGGGGTCTAACTCTGCCAGATACGCAGTATTTT. Protein product: CASRGLTLPDTQYF.

The rearrangement uses TRBV7-2 and TRBJ1-2; TRBD1 matches 10 bases. CDR1 and CDR2 (germline): SGHTA, FQGNSA. The CDR3 totals 13 residues. The J segment lost 6 bases and the V segment lost 7 bases, leaving 5 bases of the junction unmatched. The CDR3 spells CASNDRGRDGYTF. The CDR3 bases are TGTGCCAGCAACGACAGGGGGCGGGATGGCTACACCTTC.

This chain joins TRBV5-4 and TRBJ2-1; 10 bases agree with TRBD2. After removal of 6 bases from V and 4 bases from J, the junction contained 4 bases not matched to a gene. In germline, CDR1 is SGHNT, CDR2 YYREEE (reference sequence). The CDR3 covers 14 residues. The CDR3 reads CASNGLADYNEQFF. In DNA form, the CDR3 reads TGTGCCAGCAATGGACTAGCGGATTACAATGAGCAGTTCTTC.

The V gene is TRBV6-1, the J gene TRBJ2-7; D remains ambiguous. Germline V gene data show CDR1 as MNHNS and CDR2 as SASEGT. V lost 4 bases and J 4 bases, leaving 11 bases between the germline ends. There are 13 residues in the CDR3. The CDR3 DNA follows: TGTGCCAGCAGTGTTTCTGGAATTTACGAGCAGTACTTC. Translation gives CASSVSGIYEQYF.

The rearrangement uses TRBV4-2 and TRBJ2-5; D may be TRBD1 or TRBD2 (5 bases each). The germline V and J ends were trimmed by 0 bases and 3 bases, with 11 bases remaining between them. This CDR3 has 15 residues. CDR1 and CDR2 (germline): LGHNA, YNFKEQ. The CDR3 reads CASSQEELGEETQYF. The CDR3 nucleotides are TGTGCCAGCAGCCAAGAAGAGCTGGGGGAAGAGACCCAGTACTTC.